The entry below describes one T cell receptor (beta chain). The antigen is undetermined. This entry comes from a study of response to subunit inactivated influenza vaccine. Study results and limitations: Seasonal influenza vaccination, on each occasion, was suggested by the authors to recruit few new T cells.

This CDR3 has 15 amino acids. Germline trimming cut 5 bases from V and 6 bases from J; bases unmatched to any gene: 9. CDR1 MNHEY and CDR2 SVGEGT come from the germline V gene. Each CDR3 protein gets one entry after TCRdb re-called the RT-PCR reads with MiXCR. This table holds around 520,000 distinct CDR3 sequences, approximately 10% found once. The source material was PBMCs from blood, sampled on the day of vaccination. J is TRBJ1-5 and V is TRBV6-2 or TRBV6-3; 8 nucleotides line up with TRBD1. The sequence came from a man in his fifties who received an inactivated influenza vaccine. CDR3 sequence reads: CASSRYGQGSQPQHF. CDR3 DNA sequence: TGTGCCAGCAGTCGATATGGACAGGGCAGTCAGCCCCAGCATTTT.